The entry that follows covers one T cell receptor beta chain sequence. Its target is not known. From RNA transcripts, TCR beta CDR3 regions were amplified. A set of HTBI primers served as the primers for a first-round RT-PCR of the TCR CDR3. TCRdb processed the multiplex PCR reads anew with MiXCR; each CDR3 protein has one entry. The sample shows about 350,000 distinct CDR3 sequences, around 18% of them seen only once. This entry is derived from a study of T cells in Graves' hyperthyroidism and ophthalmopathy. Findings of the study overall: Separation of ophthalmopathy from stable hyperthyroidism was achieved by a 13 V-J model. Also found in blood were most expanded thyroid clonotypes above 0.001.

The authors obtained PBMCs from 7.5 to 10 ml of fresh peripheral blood. The ends were cut back, 3 bases at V and 11 bases at J, with 14 bases in the middle. Germline lookup yields CDR1 MNHNS and CDR2 SASEGT. The CDR3 runs to 13 residues. This sequence joins TRBV6-1 and TRBJ1-5; D is ambiguous. The sequenced material came from blood. The source is a woman in her thirties or forties with Graves' ophthalmopathy. CDR3 region: CASSESGQRSQHF. The CDR3 region has the DNA TGTGCCAGCAGTGAGAGTGGGCAGCGATCCCAGCATTTT.